This TCR beta chain stems from a study of T-cell reconstitution after alpha-beta-depleted transplantation in children. Germline V lookup: CDR1 MDHEN, CDR2 SYDVKM. The CDR3 has 16 residues. The V and J ends lost 6 bases and 0 bases respectively, with 16 bases between them. At least ten counts were recorded for this clonotype. Using unique molecular identifiers, the investigators prepared the TCRbeta library. TCRdb re-called the PCR reads with MiXCR, one entry per CDR3 protein. Here the sample spans approximately 350,000 distinct CDR3 sequences, about a tenth being singletons. The receptor comes from a human donor who donated a stem cell graft to a child with acute lymphoblastic leukemia. Source: PBMCs from the stem cell graft donor, taken from the stem cell graft. This chain uses TRBV28 with TRBJ2-3, with D maybe TRBD1 (6 bases). The CDR3 sequence is CASSTSPTGSTDTQYF. CDR3 DNA sequence: TGTGCCAGCAGCACGAGCCCGACAGGCAGCACAGATACGCAGTATTTT.